This TCR beta chain is from a study of early T cells in non-severe SARS-CoV-2 infection. Turning to the study itself: Unpaired chains resulted from sequencing bulk RNA of unsorted whole blood.

Remarks on this clonotype: Its antigen remains unidentified.

Findings and caveats of the study: VDJdb matching favored anti-spike CD8 responses, missing private and CD4 specificities.

Unique molecular identifier tags were affixed to discrete cDNA molecules. TCRdb used MiXCR to reprocess the 5' RACE reads, holding one entry per CDR3 protein. This repertoire shows about 48,000 distinct CDR3 sequences, 7.7% found once; its top ten account for about 5.3%. The receptor was derived from an adult who was a healthcare worker with PCR-confirmed SARS-CoV-2 infection or an uninfected control (not recorded which). The specimen sequenced was whole blood.

For the CDR3, the DNA is TGTGCCAGCTCCTATGGTCCGGGGGCGCCTACCGGGGAGCTGTTTTTT. Its protein is CASSYGPGAPTGELFF. The V gene is TRBV6-5, the J gene TRBJ2-2, with D perhaps TRBD1 or TRBD2 (6 bases each). Trimming left V 8 bases short and J 5 bases short, with 21 bases between. CDR3 length equals 16 residues. From germline, CDR1 is MNHEY and CDR2 SVGAGI.